One sample yielded the 5 T cell receptor beta chains listed below, sequenced in a study of T cell responses to AZD1222 COVID-19 vaccine (dated by TCRdb to the early 2020s). The time point label, as the study defines it: about 28 days (+/-7) after the second vaccine dose. To prepare the library, the immunoSEQ multiplex PCR assay was applied. TCRdb retrieved this table from immuneACCESS and kept in-frame rearrangements only. Not all clones are present; in checked studies, unresolved V genes account for under half, and no reason is known for the remainder. Present in this sample are 150,000 to 200,000 clones, about 91% of which were seen just once. Of the sample, 11% falls within the top ten clones. The material sequenced was peripheral blood, taken 28 days after the second AZD1222 dose. The receptors here all came from an adult who received the AZD1222 COVID-19 vaccine.

This clone was found a few times. CDR3 nucleotides: TGTGCCACCAGCAGGGGGGCAGGCGAGGTCTCCCTGAGGAACACCATATATTTT. This sequence encodes CATSRGAGEVSLRNTIYF. The rearrangement links TRBV15 to TRBJ1-3, with D possibly being TRBD1 (6 bases). The CDR3 runs 18 residues. Germline loops: CDR1 LNHNV, CDR2 YYDKDF (reference sequence). The germline V and J ends were trimmed by 3 bases and 7 bases, with 25 bases remaining between them.

This clone has a handful of counts. V usage is TRBV9 and J usage is TRBJ2-7; 10 bases align to TRBD1. With V trimmed by 0 bases and J by 6 bases, 9 bases remained unmatched. CDR1 SGDLS and CDR2 YYNGEE come from the germline V gene. The length of the CDR3 is 16 residues. CDR3 in DNA: TGTGCCAGCAGCGTAGGCCCGGGACAGGGGAACATCGAGCAGTACTTC. It translates to CASSVGPGQGNIEQYF.

The chain employs TRBV6-5 and TRBJ1-3, with D unresolved. In germline, CDR1 is MNHEY, CDR2 SVGAGI. The CDR3 covers 15 residues. The V end lost 6 bases, the J end lost 0 bases, and 12 bases lay between the germline ends. CDR3 DNA: TGTGCCAGCAGCCGAGACTCATACTCTGGAAACACCATATATTTT. This codes for CASSRDSYSGNTIYF.

V gene TRBV5-6 combines with J gene TRBJ1-1; D possibly corresponds to TRBD1 (5 bases). CDR1 and CDR2 from the germline V gene are SGHDT and YYEEEE. V shed 4 bases and J shed 3 bases, with 13 bases lying between them. The CDR3 extends over 14 amino acids. This CDR3 reads CASSPGTAYTEAFF. The CDR3 DNA follows: TGTGCCAGCAGCCCCGGGACGGCCTACACTGAAGCTTTCTTT.

The J gene is TRBJ1-6, the V gene TRBV5-4; 9 bases match TRBD1. Germline loops: CDR1 SGHNT, CDR2 YYREEE (reference sequence). The CDR3 is made up of 15 amino acids. V lost 4 bases, J lost 7 bases, and 6 bases stayed unmatched. The DNA of the CDR3 is TGTGCCAGCAGCGGCGGGGGACAGGGAAATTCACCCCTCCACTTT. This sequence encodes CASSGGGQGNSPLHF.